These 26 T cell receptor beta chains were sequenced from one sample in a study of T cells after yellow fever vaccination (dated by TCRdb to the late 2010s). The library was made by 5' RACE. The data were produced on an Illumina HiSeq 2500. TCRdb took the public reads, trimmed them with fastp at Q25, ran MiXCR for clone calling and kept in-frame beta chains. Duplicate CDR3 protein sequences are folded into a single record with the most common DNA and genes. Counted in this sample were just under 600,000 distinct CDR3 sequences; approximately 12% of them appeared once. Together, the top ten hold over 13% of the sample. The intended sense of this specimen's treatment or condition label: live attenuated yellow fever vaccine strain. The starting material was PBMCs, obtained on the day of the yellow fever booster vaccination. The source is a man younger than 40 who received the YFV17D yellow fever vaccine.

V is TRBV12-3 or TRBV12-4 and J is TRBJ1-5; the D is unclear. The V end lost 5 bases, the J end lost 6 bases, and 5 bases lay between the germline ends. The CDR3 totals 11 residues. This CDR3 reads CASSAGQPQHF. DNA of the CDR3: TGTGCCAGCAGTGCGGGTCAGCCCCAGCATTTT.

At least ten counts were recorded for this clonotype. J is TRBJ2-5 and V is TRBV14; 10 nucleotides match TRBD1. The CDR3 length is 13 residues. CDR1 is SGHDN, CDR2 FVKESK, per germline. The J segment lost 5 bases and the V segment lost 4 bases, leaving 1 base of the junction unmatched. The CDR3 bases are TGTGCCAGCAGCCGACAGGGGGCTGAGACCCAGTACTTC. Translated: CASSRQGAETQYF.

The chain carries TRBV12-3 or TRBV12-4 and TRBJ2-1; 14 nucleotides align to TRBD2. This CDR3 is built from 18 residues. J was trimmed by 1 base and V by 6 bases; bases with no gene match: 8. The CDR3, as DNA: TGTGCCAGCAGCTCGACTAGCGGGAGGGCCTGGTCCTACAATGAGCAGTTCTTC. It codes for CASSSTSGRAWSYNEQFF.

This clonotype was picked up a small number of times. This rearrangement joins TRBV12-3 or TRBV12-4 to TRBJ2-2; unclear D gene. V lost 6 bases and J 6 bases, leaving 8 bases between the germline ends. CDR3 length: 12 amino acids. The CDR3 bases are TGTGCCAGCAGAGTCGGTCCCGGGGAGCTGTTTTTT. Its protein product is CASRVGPGELFF.

This clonotype was counted a few times. The gene calls are TRBV6-5 and TRBJ2-1; maybe TRBD2 (5 bases). The CDR3 covers 14 residues. The V gene's germline CDR1 is MNHEY and CDR2 SVGAGI. V lost 3 bases and J lost 3, with 9 bases in between. The CDR3 loop reads CASSYGRRYNEQFF. The CDR3 DNA sequence: TGTGCCAGCAGTTATGGGAGACGCTACAATGAGCAGTTCTTC.

This clonotype occurred a few times. This chain uses TRBV10-3 with TRBJ2-1; 15 bases are a match to TRBD2. Germline CDR1 reads ENHRY; CDR2 reads SYGVKD. V lost 10 bases to trimming and J lost 7 bases; unmatched junction nucleotides: 5. The length of the CDR3 is 14 residues. CDR3 region: CATGLAGGGNEQFF. The CDR3, as DNA: TGTGCCACCGGACTAGCGGGAGGGGGTAATGAGCAGTTCTTC.

This chain connects TRBV7-2 to TRBJ2-7, with D perhaps matching TRBD1 or TRBD2 (5 bases each). There are 15 residues in the CDR3. Germline CDR1 is SGHTA and CDR2 is FQGNSA. V lost 5 bases and J lost 5, with 19 bases in between. CDR3 loop: CASSMTGPSDDEQYF. In nucleotides, the CDR3 is TGTGCCAGCAGCATGACGGGACCCTCTGACGACGAGCAGTACTTC.

In this sample, this clonotype turned up a few times. The chain uses TRBV6-2 or TRBV6-3 and TRBJ2-3; unclear D gene. Germline V gene data show CDR1 as MNHEY and CDR2 as SVGEGT. The CDR3 sequence is 12 residues long. Trimming removed 6 bases from V and 9 bases from J, with 13 bases in between. The CDR3 sequence is CASSLLLGTQYF. The DNA of the CDR3 is TGTGCCAGCAGCCTCCTGTTGGGGACGCAGTATTTT.

This clonotype was counted between two and nine times. The V gene is TRBV11-2, the J gene TRBJ2-7, with D perhaps matching TRBD2 (6 bases). V lost 1 base and J 3 bases, leaving 10 bases between the germline ends. The CDR3 spans 14 residues. Germline loops: CDR1 SGHAT, CDR2 FQNNGV. The chain's CDR3 is CASSLGSGDYEQYF. The CDR3 coding sequence is TGTGCCAGCAGCTTAGGATCGGGAGACTACGAGCAGTACTTC.

This clonotype has a handful of counts. The rearrangement uses TRBV21-1 and TRBJ1-1. TRBV21-1 is assigned pseudogene status. This CDR3 spans 15 amino acids. CDR3 sequence reads: CASSDKLFSRTEAFF. The CDR3 DNA sequence: TGTGCCAGCAGCGATAAACTCTTTAGTAGAACTGAAGCTTTCTTT.

The chain links TRBV20-1 to TRBJ2-5; D remains ambiguous. Trimming stripped 3 bases from V and 3 bases from J, with 5 bases between. The CDR3 has 11 residues. Germline V gene sequence: CDR1 DFQATT, CDR2 SNEGSKA (reference sequence). CDR3 loop: CSASKEETQYF. CDR3 DNA: TGCAGTGCTAGTAAAGAAGAGACCCAGTACTTC.

This chain links TRBV29-1 with TRBJ2-3; D gene unclear. Trimming removed 5 bases at V and 1 base at J, with 10 bases between. Germline CDR1 reads SQVTM; CDR2 reads ANQGSEA. This CDR3 contains 13 residues. The CDR3 sequence is CSVHDGGTDTQYF. Written as DNA, the CDR3 is TGCAGCGTTCACGACGGCGGCACAGATACGCAGTATTTT.

This clonotype has just a few counts. This chain uses TRBV6-1 with TRBJ1-2; a possible D gene is TRBD1 (6 bases). Germline V lookup: CDR1 MNHNS, CDR2 SASEGT. The CDR3 consists of 15 residues. Trimming took 8 bases from V and 2 from J, leaving 18 bases between them. The CDR3 here is CASAPIIQGNYGYTF. The CDR3 nucleotides read TGTGCCAGCGCCCCAATAATTCAGGGGAACTATGGCTACACCTTC.

CDR3 sequence reads: CASSLALAGYDNEQFF. For the CDR3, the DNA is TGTGCCAGCAGTTTAGCACTAGCGGGGTACGACAATGAGCAGTTCTTC. The genes are TRBV28 and TRBJ2-1, with 10 bases aligning to TRBD2. From germline, CDR1 is MDHEN and CDR2 SYDVKM. Trimming took 2 bases from V and 5 from J; bases not matched to a gene: 6. The CDR3 covers 16 residues.

The table lists this clonotype with a few counts. The J gene is TRBJ1-1, the V gene TRBV5-1; 10 bases map to TRBD1. The CDR3 covers 14 residues. Germline V CDR1 and CDR2: SGHRS, YFSETQ. V gave up 2 bases and J gave up 7 bases; unmatched junction bases: 5. The DNA for the CDR3 is TGCGCCAGCAGCTTTAGCGGACAGGGGGATGAAGCTTTCTTT. Amino acids: CASSFSGQGDEAFF.

In this sample, this clonotype turned up a few times. The rearrangement uses TRBV20-1 and TRBJ2-1, with a weak D call TRBD1 (7 bases). The germline V gene has CDR1 DFQATT and CDR2 SNEGSKA (reference sequence). The CDR3 has 14 residues. V shed 3 bases and J shed 4 bases, with 13 bases lying between them. The chain's CDR3 is CSASRGELYNEQFF. The CDR3 nucleotides are TGCAGTGCTAGCAGGGGGGAACTATACAATGAGCAGTTCTTC.

The genes are TRBV6-2 or TRBV6-3 and TRBJ2-1, with D perhaps TRBD2 (5 bases). Trimming removed 7 bases from V and 9 bases from J, with 16 bases in between. CDR3 length: 13 amino acids. Germline values: CDR1 MNHEY, CDR2 SVGEGT. The CDR3: CASIERTFGEQFF. For the CDR3, the DNA is TGTGCCAGCATCGAGAGGACTTTCGGTGAGCAGTTCTTC.

The genes are TRBV28 and TRBJ2-1; D is ambiguous. The V end was cut by 7 bases, the J end by 10 bases, with 20 bases between. The CDR3 extends over 14 amino acids. Germline CDR1 is MDHEN and CDR2 is SYDVKM. CDR3 bases: TGTGCCAGCACCCACGTCGCCGGGCGTTCCGAGCAGTTCTTC. Translation: CASTHVAGRSEQFF.

At least ten counts were recorded for this clonotype. The chain carries TRBV18 and TRBJ2-2; weak D call: TRBD2 (5 bases). CDR1 is KGHSH, CDR2 LQKENI, per germline. CDR3 length: 16 amino acids. Trimming removed 2 bases at V and 5 bases at J, with 15 bases between. The CDR3 sequence: CASSPSVGAVTGELFF. For the CDR3, the DNA is TGTGCCAGCTCACCATCGGTGGGAGCGGTGACCGGGGAGCTGTTTTTT.

V usage is TRBV6-1 and J usage is TRBJ2-7; 8 bases match TRBD2. Germline lookup yields CDR1 MNHNS and CDR2 SASEGT. The CDR3 is made up of 13 amino acids. Losses at the gene ends were 6 bases for V and 4 bases for J; bases not matched to a gene: 5. The CDR3 here is CASRSAGEYEQYF. CDR3 DNA sequence: TGTGCCAGCAGGTCAGCGGGAGAATACGAGCAGTACTTC.

This clonotype was counted between two and nine times. The chain recombines TRBV18 with TRBJ2-7, with TRBD1 matching over 12 bases. J was trimmed by 13 bases and V by 3 bases; bases with no gene match: 4. The germline V gene has CDR1 KGHSH and CDR2 LQKENI. This CDR3 is built from 12 residues. CDR3 in amino acids: CASSPGQGASYF. CDR3 in DNA: TGTGCCAGCTCACCGGGACAGGGGGCTTCCTACTTC.

This clonotype was seen at least ten times. The J gene is TRBJ2-1, the V gene TRBV5-4; TRBD2 matches 8 bases. V trimming: 2 bases; J trimming: 3 bases; junction bases outside the gene matches: 1. CDR1 and CDR2 (germline): SGHNT, YYREEE (reference sequence). The CDR3 spans 14 residues. Written as DNA, the CDR3 is TGTGCCAGCAGCTTCCGGGAGGGCTACAATGAGCAGTTCTTC. Amino acid sequence: CASSFREGYNEQFF.

This clonotype has just a few counts. This chain connects TRBV7-8 to TRBJ2-3; D is possibly TRBD1 (6 bases). Germline CDR1 and CDR2: SGHVS and FQNEAQ. With 1 base removed from V and 5 bases from J, the gap between germline ends came to 13 bases. The CDR3 length is 15 residues. This CDR3 is CASSLGAGARDTQYF. The CDR3 DNA is TGTGCCAGCAGCTTAGGGGCAGGGGCAAGAGATACGCAGTATTTT. The full variable domain, rest sourced from reference TRBV7-8 and TRBJ2-3, is GAGVSQSPRYKVAKRGQDVALRCDPISGHVSLFWYQQALGQGPEFLTYFQNEAQLDKSGLPSDRFFAERPEGSVSTLKIQRTQQEDSAVYLCASSLGAGARDTQYFGPGTRLTVL.

Ten or more counts support this clonotype. This chain links TRBV9 with TRBJ2-3, with D maybe TRBD1 (5 bases). Germline CDR1 is SGDLS and CDR2 is YYNGEE. With 6 bases removed from V and 0 bases from J, the gap between germline ends came to 8 bases. This CDR3 comprises 13 residues. The CDR3 nucleotides are TGTGCCAGCACTAGGGGCAGCACAGATACGCAGTATTTT. This sequence encodes CASTRGSTDTQYF. Full variable domain (outside the CDR3, taken from reference TRBV9 and TRBJ2-3): DSGVTQTPKHLITATGQRVTLRCSPRSGDLSVYWYQQSLDQGLQFLIQYYNGEERAKGNILERFSAQQFPDLHSELNLSSLELGDSALYFCASTRGSTDTQYFGPGTRLTVL.

The V gene is TRBV6-5, the J gene TRBJ2-2; D unresolved. This CDR3 has 15 amino acids. Trimming removed 2 bases at V and 6 bases at J, with 13 bases between. In germline, CDR1 is MNHEY, CDR2 SVGAGI. The CDR3: CASSYRRVGSGELFF. As DNA, the CDR3 is TGTGCCAGCAGTTACCGTAGAGTAGGCTCCGGGGAGCTGTTTTTT.

V is TRBV6-4 and J is TRBJ1-1; D gene unclear. CDR3 length: 13 residues. The ends were cut back, 6 bases at V and 4 bases at J, with 12 bases in the middle. In germline, CDR1 is MRHNA, CDR2 SNTAGT. The CDR3: CASSARTGTEAFF. CDR3 DNA sequence: TGTGCCAGCAGCGCAAGGACCGGCACTGAAGCTTTCTTT.